What follows describes a single TCR beta chain. In the authors' methods: Quantification of nucleated cells was approximated via reference gene primer amplification. Measured with immunoSEQ multiplex PCR; TCRdb has only the in-frame clones, and not every one. The D gene and trimming were derived from the DNA, and the V and J assignments and clone size from that table. Of about 170,000 clones listed, 70% to 90% were seen once; the top ten hold about 1.2%. This sample is part of a study of blood T cell repertoires in COVID-19. Whole-study context: Some COVID-19 samples were acute and others convalescent; all came from the United States, Italy and Spain. T cells, B-cell-depleted T cells, or PBMCs provided the cDNA or gDNA that served as material.

This receptor was taken from a man aged 55 to 69 who had recovered from COVID-19. Sequencing was performed on peripheral blood.

CDR3 region: CASSSSGGAGEQFF. CDR3 DNA sequence: TGTGCCAGCAGCTCTAGCGGGGGGGCAGGTGAGCAGTTCTTC. The chain joins TRBV5-4 to TRBJ2-1; 12 bases agree with TRBD2. Trimming at V came to 3 bases and at J to 9 bases, leaving 4 bases not matched to a gene. This CDR3 has 14 amino acids. Germline CDR1 and CDR2: SGHNT and YYREEE (reference sequence).